The entry below gives a single T cell receptor beta chain sequence along with its context. The data were obtained in a study of blood T cell repertoires in COVID-19. Study-wide context: The analysed material was cDNA or gDNA that came from T cells, B-cell-depleted T cells, or PBMCs.

The table came from immunoSEQ multiplex PCR; TCRdb's copy has only in-frame clones and leaves some out. The sample lists around 180,000 clones, 88% seen once, with 3.5% to 5% in the top ten. V lost 4 bases and J lost 1, with 3 bases in between. Germline V gene data show CDR1 as KGHDR and CDR2 as SFDVKD. This CDR3 is 12 amino acids long. The V call is TRBV24-1, the J call TRBJ1-1; no reliable D call. Sequencing input: peripheral blood. This TCR came from a woman younger than 45 with acute or convalescent COVID-19. The CDR3: CATSDRNTEAFF. Here the CDR3 DNA reads TGTGCCACCAGTGACCGGAACACTGAAGCTTTCTTT.